The clone carrying this TCR beta chain was seen many times. Its antigen is undetermined. A second PCR of 7 to 11 cycles used a sample-barcoded 5' primer and a J-beta primer mix. TCRdb called the 5' RACE reads again in MiXCR, with one record for every CDR3 protein. The table lists under 2 million distinct CDR3 sequences, about 35% of them singletons. The data are from a study of blood T cells in healthy people across ages. The study's findings and limits: Older age coincided with a roughly linear decline in TCR beta diversity per million T cells. When one million T cells were used, diversity estimates were thought to be underestimates.

The V end was cut by 5 bases, the J end by 4 bases, with 14 bases between. Germline CDR1 reads SGHTA; CDR2 reads FQGNSA. The CDR3 runs 15 residues. A minimum of 6.5 million PBMCs was isolated per sample. Each sample yielded at least 5.5 micrograms of PBMC total RNA. V is TRBV7-2 and J is TRBJ1-4; D remains unclear. The source is a woman aged 25 to 39 in good health. Sequencing input: blood. For the CDR3, the DNA is TGTGCCAGCAGCGCACCGGCCGGAGATAATGAAAAACTGTTTTTT. Protein sequence: CASSAPAGDNEKLFF.